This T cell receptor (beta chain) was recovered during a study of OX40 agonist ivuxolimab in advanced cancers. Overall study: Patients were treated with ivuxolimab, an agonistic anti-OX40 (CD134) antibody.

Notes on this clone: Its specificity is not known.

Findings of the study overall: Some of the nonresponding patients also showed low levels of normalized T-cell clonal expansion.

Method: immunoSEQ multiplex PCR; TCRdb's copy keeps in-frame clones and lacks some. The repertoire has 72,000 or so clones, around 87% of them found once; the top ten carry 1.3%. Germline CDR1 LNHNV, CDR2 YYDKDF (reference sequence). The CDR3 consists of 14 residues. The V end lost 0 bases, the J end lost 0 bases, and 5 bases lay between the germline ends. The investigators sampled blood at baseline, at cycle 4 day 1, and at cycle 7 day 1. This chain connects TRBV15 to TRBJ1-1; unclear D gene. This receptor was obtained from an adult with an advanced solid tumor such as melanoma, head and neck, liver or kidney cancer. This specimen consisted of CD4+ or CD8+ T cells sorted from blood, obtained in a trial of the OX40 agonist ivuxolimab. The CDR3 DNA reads TGTGCCACCAGCAGAGATTTAATGAACACTGAAGCTTTCTTT. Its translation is CATSRDLMNTEAFF.